In its sample, the clone carrying this T cell receptor (beta chain) was seen many times. Researchers prepared the TCRbeta library using unique molecular identifiers, the study reports. A single record per CDR3 protein comes from TCRdb applying MiXCR to the PCR reads. The sample has a few hundred thousand distinct CDR3 sequences; about 9.6% are singletons. This specimen comes from a study of T-cell reconstitution after alpha-beta-depleted transplantation in children. The CDR3 runs to 14 residues. V dropped 3 bases and J dropped 0 bases, with 7 bases sitting between them. This sequence was found in a human donor who donated a stem cell graft to a child with SCID. The sequences come from PBMCs from the stem cell graft donor, collected from the stem cell graft. The J gene is TRBJ2-3, the V gene TRBV12-3 or TRBV12-4; D not resolved. CDR3 sequence (DNA): TGTGCCAGCAGTTTGTCGGGTAGCACAGATACGCAGTATTTT. Translating gives CASSLSGSTDTQYF.